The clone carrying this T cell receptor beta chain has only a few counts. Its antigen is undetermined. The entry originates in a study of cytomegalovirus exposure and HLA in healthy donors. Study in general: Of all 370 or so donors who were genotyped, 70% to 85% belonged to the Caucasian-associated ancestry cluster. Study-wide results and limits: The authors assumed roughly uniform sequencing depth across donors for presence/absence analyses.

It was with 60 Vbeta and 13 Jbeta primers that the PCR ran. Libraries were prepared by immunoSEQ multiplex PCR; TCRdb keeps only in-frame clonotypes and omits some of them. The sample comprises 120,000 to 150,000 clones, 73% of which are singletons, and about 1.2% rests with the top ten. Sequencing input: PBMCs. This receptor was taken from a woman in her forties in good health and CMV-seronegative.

CDR3 nucleotides: TGTGCCAGCGGCAGAAGGACAGAGACTGGCTATGGCTACACCTTC. Its protein is CASGRRTETGYGYTF. This sequence joins TRBV5-8 and TRBJ1-2; TRBD1 is a possible D gene (6 bases). V dropped 7 bases and J dropped 4 bases, with 20 bases sitting between them. Germline loops: CDR1 SGHTS, CDR2 YDEGEE. CDR3 length: 15 amino acids.